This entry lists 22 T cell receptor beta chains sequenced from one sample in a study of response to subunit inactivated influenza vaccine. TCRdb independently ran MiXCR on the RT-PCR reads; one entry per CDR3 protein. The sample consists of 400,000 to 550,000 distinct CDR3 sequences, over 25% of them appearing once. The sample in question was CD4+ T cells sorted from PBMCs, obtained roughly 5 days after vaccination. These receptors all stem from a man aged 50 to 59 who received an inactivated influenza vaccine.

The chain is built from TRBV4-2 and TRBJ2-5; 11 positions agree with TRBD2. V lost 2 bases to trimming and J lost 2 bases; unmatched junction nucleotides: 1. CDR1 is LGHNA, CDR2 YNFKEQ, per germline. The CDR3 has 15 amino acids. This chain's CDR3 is CASSQPSGGQETQYF. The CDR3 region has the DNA TGTGCCAGCAGCCAACCTAGCGGGGGGCAAGAGACCCAGTACTTC.

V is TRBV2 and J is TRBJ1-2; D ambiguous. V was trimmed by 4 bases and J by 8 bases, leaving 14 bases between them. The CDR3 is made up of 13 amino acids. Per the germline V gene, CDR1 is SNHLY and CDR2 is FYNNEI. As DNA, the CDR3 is TGTGCCAGCAGTGTTCTAACGGAGGGAGGCTACACCTTC. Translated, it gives CASSVLTEGGYTF.

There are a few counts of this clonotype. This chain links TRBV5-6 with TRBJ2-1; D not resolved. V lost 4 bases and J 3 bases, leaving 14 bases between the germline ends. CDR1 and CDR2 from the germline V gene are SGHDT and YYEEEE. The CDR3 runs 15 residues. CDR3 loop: CASSTAVNSYNEQFF. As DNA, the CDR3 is TGTGCCAGCAGCACCGCGGTAAACAGCTACAATGAGCAGTTCTTC.

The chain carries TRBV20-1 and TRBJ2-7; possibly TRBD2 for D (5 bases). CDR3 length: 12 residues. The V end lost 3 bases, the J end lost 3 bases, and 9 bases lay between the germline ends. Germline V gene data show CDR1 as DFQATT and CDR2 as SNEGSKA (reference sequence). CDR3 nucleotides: TGCAGTGCTAGTTTCCGGGGCTACGAGCAGTACTTC. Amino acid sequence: CSASFRGYEQYF.

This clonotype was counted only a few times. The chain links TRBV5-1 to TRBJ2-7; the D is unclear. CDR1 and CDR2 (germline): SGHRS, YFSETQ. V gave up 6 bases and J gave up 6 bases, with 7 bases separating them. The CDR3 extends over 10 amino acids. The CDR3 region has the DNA TGCGCCAGCACCCCCGTCGAGCAGTACTTC. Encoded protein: CASTPVEQYF.

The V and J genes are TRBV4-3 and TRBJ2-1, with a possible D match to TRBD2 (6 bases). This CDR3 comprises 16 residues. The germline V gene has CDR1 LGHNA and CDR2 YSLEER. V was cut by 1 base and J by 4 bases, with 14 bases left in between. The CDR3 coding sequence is TGCGCCAGCAGCCAAGGGGCTAGCGTTCCTTACAATGAGCAGTTCTTC. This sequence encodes CASSQGASVPYNEQFF.

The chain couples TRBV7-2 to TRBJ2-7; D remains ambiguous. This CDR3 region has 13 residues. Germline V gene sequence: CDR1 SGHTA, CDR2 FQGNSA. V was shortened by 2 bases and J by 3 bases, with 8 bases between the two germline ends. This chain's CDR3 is CASSLNTHYEQYF. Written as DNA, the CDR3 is TGTGCCAGCAGCTTAAACACTCACTACGAGCAGTACTTC.

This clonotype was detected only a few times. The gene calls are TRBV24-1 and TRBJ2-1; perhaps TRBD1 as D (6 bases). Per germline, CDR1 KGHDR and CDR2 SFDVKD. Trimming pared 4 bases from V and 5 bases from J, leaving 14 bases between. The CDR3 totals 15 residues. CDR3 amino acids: CATSESTGYDNEQFF. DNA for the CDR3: TGTGCCACCAGTGAATCTACAGGGTACGACAATGAGCAGTTCTTC.

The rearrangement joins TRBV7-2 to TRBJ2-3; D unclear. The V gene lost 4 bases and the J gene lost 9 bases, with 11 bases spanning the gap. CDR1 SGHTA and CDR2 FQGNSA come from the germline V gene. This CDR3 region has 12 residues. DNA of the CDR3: TGTGCCAGCAGCTCAGGATCCCAAACGCAGTATTTT. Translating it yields CASSSGSQTQYF.

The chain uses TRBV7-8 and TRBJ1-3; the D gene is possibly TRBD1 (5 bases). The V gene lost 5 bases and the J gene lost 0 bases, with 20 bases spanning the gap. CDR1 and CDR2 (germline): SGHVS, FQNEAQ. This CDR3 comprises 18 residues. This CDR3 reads CASSATRGAYTSGNTIYF. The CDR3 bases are TGTGCCAGCAGCGCAACTCGTGGGGCCTACACCTCTGGAAACACCATATATTTT. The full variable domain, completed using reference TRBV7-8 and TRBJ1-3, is GAGVSQSPRYKVAKRGQDVALRCDPISGHVSLFWYQQALGQGPEFLTYFQNEAQLDKSGLPSDRFFAERPEGSVSTLKIQRTQQEDSAVYLCASSATRGAYTSGNTIYFGEGSWLTVV.

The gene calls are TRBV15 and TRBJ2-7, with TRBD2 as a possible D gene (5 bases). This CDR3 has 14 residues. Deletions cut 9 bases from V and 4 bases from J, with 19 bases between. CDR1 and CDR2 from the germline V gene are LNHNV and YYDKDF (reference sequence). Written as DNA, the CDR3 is TGTGCCACTGCTGAAAGGCCTGGGGAGTACGAGCAGTACTTC. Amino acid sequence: CATAERPGEYEQYF.

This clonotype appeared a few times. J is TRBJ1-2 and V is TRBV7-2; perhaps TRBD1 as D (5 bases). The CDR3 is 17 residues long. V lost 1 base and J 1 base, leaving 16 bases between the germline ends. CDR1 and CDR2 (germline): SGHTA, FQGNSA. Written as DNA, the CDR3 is TGTGCCAGCAGCTTAGTCTGGTCCCCAGGGAGTAACTATGGCTACACCTTC. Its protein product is CASSLVWSPGSNYGYTF.

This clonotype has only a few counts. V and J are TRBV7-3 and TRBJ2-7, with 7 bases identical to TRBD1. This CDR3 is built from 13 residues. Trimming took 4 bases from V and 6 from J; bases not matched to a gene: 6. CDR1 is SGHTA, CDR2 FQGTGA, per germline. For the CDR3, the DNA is TGTGCCAGCAGCTATACAGGGGCGACCGAGCAGTACTTC. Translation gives CASSYTGATEQYF. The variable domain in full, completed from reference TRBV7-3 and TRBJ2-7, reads GAGVSQTPSNKVTEKGKYVELRCDPISGHTALYWYRQSLGQGPEFLIYFQGTGAADDSGLPNDRFFAVRPEGSVSTLKIQRTERGDSAVYLCASSYTGATEQYFGPGTRLTVT.

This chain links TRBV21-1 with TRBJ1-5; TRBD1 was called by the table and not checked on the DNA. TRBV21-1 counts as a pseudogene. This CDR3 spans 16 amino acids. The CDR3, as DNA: TGTGCCAGCAGCAAAGTCCCGGCGGGGGGCAATCAGCCCCAGCATTTT. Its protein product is CASSKVPAGGNQPQHF.

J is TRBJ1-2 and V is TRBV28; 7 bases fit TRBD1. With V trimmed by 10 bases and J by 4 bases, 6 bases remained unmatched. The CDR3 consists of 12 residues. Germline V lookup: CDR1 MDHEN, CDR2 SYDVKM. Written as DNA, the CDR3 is TGTGCCACCCGGGGACAGAGCTATGGCTACACCTTC. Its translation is CATRGQSYGYTF.

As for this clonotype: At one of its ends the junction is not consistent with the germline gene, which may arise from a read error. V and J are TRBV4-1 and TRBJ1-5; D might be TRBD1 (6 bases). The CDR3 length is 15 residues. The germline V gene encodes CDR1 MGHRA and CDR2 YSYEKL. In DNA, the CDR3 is TGCGCCAGCAGCCAAGAGTGGGGACCCAGGGGCCGACATTATTTT. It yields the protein CASSQEWGPRGRHYF.

The CDR3 sequence is CASGGQMVEETQYF. DNA of the CDR3: TGTGCCAGCGGGGGACAAATGGTAGAAGAGACCCAGTACTTC. This rearrangement joins TRBV10-3 to TRBJ2-5, with D possibly TRBD2 on 7 matching bases. Germline V gene lookup returns CDR1 ENHRY and CDR2 SYGVKD. The length of the CDR3 is 14 residues. Trimming cost V 10 bases and J 3 bases, with 18 bases left between them.

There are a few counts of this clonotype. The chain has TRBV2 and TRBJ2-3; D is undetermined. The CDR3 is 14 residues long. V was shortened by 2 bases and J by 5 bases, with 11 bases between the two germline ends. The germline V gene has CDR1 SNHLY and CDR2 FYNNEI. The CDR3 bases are TGTGCCAGCAGTGAAAGTTTTGCCGGAGATACGCAGTATTTT. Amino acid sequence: CASSESFAGDTQYF.

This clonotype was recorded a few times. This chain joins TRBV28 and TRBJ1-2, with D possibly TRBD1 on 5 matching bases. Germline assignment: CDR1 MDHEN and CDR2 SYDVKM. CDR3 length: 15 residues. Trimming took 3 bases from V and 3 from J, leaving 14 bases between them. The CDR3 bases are TGTGCCAGCAGTTTCAGTTATAGAGGGGACTATGGCTACACCTTC. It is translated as CASSFSYRGDYGYTF.

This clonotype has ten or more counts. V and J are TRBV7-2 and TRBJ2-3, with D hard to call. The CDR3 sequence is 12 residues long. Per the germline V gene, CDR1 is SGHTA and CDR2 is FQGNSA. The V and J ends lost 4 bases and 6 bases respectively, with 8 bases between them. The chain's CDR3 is CASSSRSDTQYF. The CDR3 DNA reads TGTGCCAGCAGCTCCCGCTCGGATACGCAGTATTTT.

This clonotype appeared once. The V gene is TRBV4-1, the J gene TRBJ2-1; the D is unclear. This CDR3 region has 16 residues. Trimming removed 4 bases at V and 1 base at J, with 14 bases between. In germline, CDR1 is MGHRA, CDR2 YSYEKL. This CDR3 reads CASSRPWSVSYNEQFF. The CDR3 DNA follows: TGCGCCAGCAGCCGCCCATGGTCCGTTTCCTACAATGAGCAGTTCTTC.

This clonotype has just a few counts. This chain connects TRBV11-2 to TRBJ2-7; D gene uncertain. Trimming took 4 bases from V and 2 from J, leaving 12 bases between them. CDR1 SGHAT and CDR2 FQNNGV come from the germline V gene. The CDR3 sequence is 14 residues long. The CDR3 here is CASSSTRLPYEQYF. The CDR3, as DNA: TGTGCCAGCAGCTCCACACGCCTCCCCTACGAGCAGTACTTC.